A single sample is the source of the 21 T cell receptor beta chains below, sequenced in a study. The sorted Tregs were CD4+CD25+CD127-/low cells. TCRdb ran MiXCR on the 5' RACE reads and lists one entry per CDR3 protein. The sample lists more than 55,000 distinct CDR3 sequences, about 26% occurring once. Specimen: tumor-infiltrating Tregs sorted from the breast tumor. These receptors all come from a female donor with breast cancer.

The chain couples TRBV9 to TRBJ2-3, with 9 bases lining up with TRBD2. The CDR3 sequence is 14 residues long. In germline, CDR1 is SGDLS, CDR2 YYNGEE. V lost 4 bases and J lost 2; bases outside the gene matches: 2. The CDR3 DNA reads as TGTGCCAGCAGCTCTAGCGGGGACACAGATACGCAGTATTTT. Encoded protein: CASSSSGDTDTQYF.

Regarding this clonotype: With a much larger clone just one base away, this may be a read error. The rearrangement joins TRBV28 to TRBJ2-7; possibly TRBD2 for D (5 bases). CDR3 length: 15 amino acids. CDR1 is MDHEN, CDR2 SYDVKM, per germline. The CDR3 coding sequence is TGTGCCGGCAGTTTAATAAGCGGCCCAACCTACGAGCAGTACTTC. Protein product: CAGSLISGPTYEQYF. Full variable domain (missing parts from reference TRBV28 and TRBJ2-7): DVKVTQSSRYLVKRTGEKVFLECVQDMDHENMFWYRQDPGLGLRLIYFSYDVKMKEKGDIPEGYSVSREKKERFSLILESASTNQTSMYLCAGSLISGPTYEQYFGPGTRLTVT.

The rearrangement joins TRBV7-2 to TRBJ2-2, with D hard to call. Looked up from germline, CDR1 is SGHTA and CDR2 is FQGNSA. V was clipped by 4 bases and J by 4 bases, with 10 bases between them. This CDR3 is built from 14 residues. CDR3 loop: CASSSRASTGELFF. Here the CDR3 DNA reads TGTGCCAGCAGCTCCAGAGCGAGCACCGGGGAGCTGTTTTTT.

This clonotype was seen only a few times. The chain employs TRBV5-6 and TRBJ1-5; possible D gene TRBD1, 6 bases. The CDR3 extends over 13 amino acids. Germline assignment: CDR1 SGHDT and CDR2 YYEEEE. V was cut by 4 bases and J by 4 bases, with 9 bases left in between. Here the CDR3 DNA reads TGTGCCAGCAGCAGGACAGTGAATCAGCCCCAGCATTTT. Amino acids: CASSRTVNQPQHF.

This clonotype was picked up one time. The chain links TRBV20-1 to TRBJ1-5, with D possibly matching TRBD1 (6 bases). The germline CDR1 and CDR2 sequences are DFQATT and SNEGSKA (reference sequence). Trimming shortened V by 0 bases and J by 6 bases, and 18 bases separated the two germline ends. The CDR3 loop spans 16 amino acids. The CDR3 DNA reads TGCAGTGCTAGAGATCGAGTGACAGGACAAAGTCAGCCCCAGCATTTT. Translating it yields CSARDRVTGQSQPQHF.

CDR3 region: CTSRLLTWDRPIGNTIYF. The CDR3 coding sequence is TGCACCAGCAGACTATTGACTTGGGACAGACCTATTGGAAACACCATATATTTT. The chain joins TRBV1 to TRBJ1-3; the table's TRBD1 call for D was not verified on the DNA. TRBV1 is tagged as a pseudogene. The CDR3 extends over 18 amino acids.

The rearrangement uses TRBV20-1 and TRBJ1-3; tentative D call: TRBD1 (6 bases). The CDR3 runs to 15 residues. V lost 5 bases, J lost 0 bases, and 14 bases lay in between. The V gene's germline CDR1 is DFQATT and CDR2 SNEGSKA (reference sequence). CDR3 DNA: TGCAGTGCTTTGACAGGCGCAAGCTCTGGAAACACCATATATTTT. Amino acids: CSALTGASSGNTIYF.

This clonotype has a handful of counts. CDR3 region: CASSEVRDNEQFF. Here the CDR3 DNA reads TGTGCCAGCAGTGAAGTGCGTGACAATGAGCAGTTCTTC. The V and J genes are TRBV2 and TRBJ2-1; D unresolved. Looked up from germline, CDR1 is SNHLY and CDR2 is FYNNEI. The V gene lost 1 base and the J gene lost 5 bases, with 6 bases spanning the gap. The CDR3 is 13 residues long.

This clonotype showed up many times. V is TRBV6-2 or TRBV6-3 and J is TRBJ2-5, with D possibly matching TRBD1 (5 bases). This CDR3 contains 14 residues. Germline-derived CDR1 and CDR2 are MNHEY and SVGEGT. Trimming removed 6 bases at V and 3 bases at J, with 14 bases between. Here the CDR3 reads CASRNRRVKETQYF. The CDR3 DNA follows: TGTGCCAGCAGAAACCGCAGGGTAAAAGAGACCCAGTACTTC.

For this clonotype: Its ends do not fully match the called genes, so a read error is possible. This chain links TRBV29-1 with TRBJ1-2, with 10 bases aligning to TRBD1. CDR1 is SQVTM and CDR2 is ANQGSEA in the germline V gene. The CDR3 covers 12 residues. CDR3 amino acids: CSVVGTGEGYAF. DNA of the CDR3: TGCAGCGTTGTCGGGACAGGGGAGGGCTACGCCTTC.

The rearrangement joins TRBV4-1 to TRBJ1-1, with D possibly matching TRBD1 (6 bases). Germline CDR1 is MGHRA and CDR2 is YSYEKL. The CDR3 runs to 14 residues. The V end lost 3 bases, the J end lost 0 bases, and 8 bases lay between the germline ends. CDR3 amino acids: CASSQDRVNTEAFF. The CDR3 nucleotides read TGCGCCAGCAGCCAGGACAGAGTGAACACTGAAGCTTTCTTT.

The rearrangement links TRBV20-1 to TRBJ2-3, with D possibly being TRBD2 (6 bases). V was trimmed by 4 bases and J by 4 bases, leaving 12 bases between them. Germline values: CDR1 DFQATT, CDR2 SNEGSKA (reference sequence). This CDR3 has 13 amino acids. CDR3 amino acids: CSAMGGLADTQYF. The CDR3 nucleotides read TGCAGTGCTATGGGGGGATTGGCAGATACGCAGTATTTT.

The CDR3 DNA sequence: TGTGCCAGCAGTTCCGTACAGGGATGGCCCTACGAGCAGTACTTC. Its protein is CASSSVQGWPYEQYF. The chain carries TRBV6-5 and TRBJ2-7; TRBD1 might be the D (6 bases). The CDR3 spans 15 residues. Germline values: CDR1 MNHEY, CDR2 SVGAGI. V lost 4 bases and J 2 bases, leaving 15 bases between the germline ends.

The chain recombines TRBV3-1 with TRBJ2-1, with 7 positions matching TRBD2. J lost 5 bases, V lost 0 bases, and 7 bases had no gene match. The CDR3 is 16 amino acids. Per germline, CDR1 LGHDT and CDR2 YNNKEL (reference sequence). CDR3 residues: CASSQDRTSENNEQFF. The CDR3, as DNA: TGTGCCAGCAGCCAAGATCGAACTAGCGAAAACAATGAGCAGTTCTTC.

In its sample, this clonotype was seen many times. This chain uses TRBV5-1 with TRBJ1-1; D remains ambiguous. Trimming cost V 4 bases and J 0 bases, with 16 bases left between them. Germline values: CDR1 SGHRS, CDR2 YFSETQ. The CDR3 runs 16 residues. CDR3 residues: CASSRNTRAVNTEAFF. CDR3 bases: TGCGCCAGCAGCAGGAATACGAGGGCCGTGAACACTGAAGCTTTCTTT. Based on the CDR3 plus reference TRBV5-1 and TRBJ1-1, the full variable domain is KAGVTQTPRYLIKTRGQQVTLSCSPISGHRSVSWYQQTPGQGLQFLFEYFSETQRNKGNFPGRFSGRQFSNSRSEMNVSTLELGDSALYLCASSRNTRAVNTEAFFGQGTRLTVV.

The chain employs TRBV27 and TRBJ1-6; TRBD1 matches 7 bases. V lost 6 bases and J lost 10; bases outside the gene matches: 21. The CDR3 runs 18 residues. CDR1 is MNHEY, CDR2 SMNVEV, per germline (reference sequence). The CDR3 sequence is CASSKKAPGTAGGSPLHF. The CDR3 region has the DNA TGTGCCAGCAGCAAAAAGGCCCCCGGGACAGCCGGGGGATCACCCCTCCACTTT.

This clonotype has ten or more counts. V and J are TRBV7-9 and TRBJ1-2; no clear D gene. Germline lookup yields CDR1 SEHNR and CDR2 FQNEAQ (reference sequence). The CDR3 length is 12 residues. V gave up 5 bases and J gave up 5 bases, with 9 bases separating them. CDR3 bases: TGTGCCAGCAGCCCAGGAGAGTATGGCTACACCTTC. The encoded protein is CASSPGEYGYTF.

This clonotype was seen ten or more times. J is TRBJ2-5 and V is TRBV7-2, with TRBD1 identical over 7 bases. V lost 5 bases to trimming and J lost 4 bases; unmatched junction nucleotides: 4. The CDR3 is 13 residues long. From germline, CDR1 is SGHTA and CDR2 FQGNSA. CDR3 sequence (DNA): TGTGCCAGCAGCCCAGGGACAGCAGAGACCCAGTACTTC. As protein: CASSPGTAETQYF.

This sequence joins TRBV7-6 and TRBJ2-1; D perhaps matches TRBD2 (6 bases). The CDR3 runs 17 residues. Germline values: CDR1 SGHVS, CDR2 FNYEAQ. Trimming pared 1 base from V and 2 bases from J, leaving 15 bases between. CDR3 loop: CASSLGPLGGTYNEQFF. CDR3 bases: TGTGCCAGCAGCTTAGGTCCCCTGGGGGGAACCTACAATGAGCAGTTCTTC.

In its sample, this clonotype was seen many times. V is TRBV20-1 and J is TRBJ2-1; D not certain. Trimming stripped 2 bases from V and 3 bases from J, with 5 bases between. CDR1 DFQATT and CDR2 SNEGSKA come from the germline V gene (reference sequence). CDR3 length: 12 residues. Written as DNA, the CDR3 is TGCAGTGCTAGAACCTACTACAATGAGCAGTTCTTC. Residues: CSARTYYNEQFF.

This clonotype was observed at least ten times. This chain uses TRBV4-2 with TRBJ1-2; 9 bases are shared with TRBD1. V gave up 4 bases and J gave up 6 bases; unmatched junction bases: 6. This CDR3 is 14 amino acids long. The germline CDR1 and CDR2 sequences are LGHNA and YNFKEQ. In DNA, the CDR3 is TGTGCCAGCAGCCTCTTGACAGGGGGTGATGGCTACACCTTC. Amino acid sequence: CASSLLTGGDGYTF.